These T cell receptor beta chains were read from a single sample in a study of technical replicates of blood from several donors. Produced via immunoSEQ multiplex PCR; TCRdb's table is partial and in-frame only. The sample records about 60,000 clones, approximately 86% being singletons. Input material: PBMCs. The origin of the receptors is a human donor in good health. Some clones in this sample may be carry-over from other donors' samples. The CDR3 runs from the conserved cysteine through the conserved F or W. D genes are given only for firm matches. Where a row states a size, it is once, few, many or the class of an expanded clone; other rows omit it.

.	TRBJ1-4	.	TRBV7-2	CASSLASGGWEKLFF	TGTGCCAGCAGCTTAGCATCGGGGGGATGGGAAAAACTGTTTTTT
.	TRBJ2-1	TRBD2	TRBV7-2	CASSPQTSGPYNEQFF	TGTGCCAGCAGCCCGCAGACTAGCGGGCCGTACAATGAGCAGTTCTTC
.	TRBJ1-2	.	TRBV7-2	CASSLEYQGNYGYTF	TGTGCCAGCAGCTTAGAGTATCAGGGAAACTATGGCTACACCTTC
.	TRBJ1-3	TRBD1	TRBV6-6	CASSTGGLTGNTIYF	TGTGCCAGCAGTACAGGGGGCCTCACTGGAAACACCATATATTTT
.	TRBJ1-3	TRBD1	TRBV11-2	CASSSLQGVGNTIYF	TGTGCCAGCAGCTCTCTACAGGGGGTCGGAAACACCATATATTTT
.	TRBJ2-7	TRBD2	TRBV4-3	CASSQDPSSGGYEQYF	TGCGCCAGCAGCCAAGACCCGTCTAGCGGCGGCTACGAGCAGTACTTC
.	TRBJ2-1	.	TRBV30	CAWSRGGNEQFF	TGTGCCTGGAGTAGGGGGGGGAATGAGCAGTTCTTC
.	TRBJ2-1	.	TRBV11-3	CASSPRGISNNEQFF	TGTGCCAGCAGCCCCCGGGGAATCTCGAACAATGAGCAGTTCTTC
.	TRBJ1-1	.	TRBV7-8	CASSLALYTEAFF	TGTGCCAGCAGCTTAGCGCTATACACTGAAGCTTTCTTT
.	TRBJ2-7	TRBD2	TRBV9	CASSPSTGLATEQYF	TGTGCCAGCAGCCCAAGCACGGGACTAGCGACCGAGCAGTACTTC
once	TRBJ2-7	TRBD2	TRBV6-4	CASWWGPTSGRLEQYF	TGTGCCAGCTGGTGGGGCCCGACTAGCGGGAGGCTCGAGCAGTACTTC
.	TRBJ1-5	.	TRBV21-1	CASSKAAGSNQPQHF	TGTGCCAGCAGCAAAGCGGCAGGGAGCAATCAGCCCCAGCATTTT